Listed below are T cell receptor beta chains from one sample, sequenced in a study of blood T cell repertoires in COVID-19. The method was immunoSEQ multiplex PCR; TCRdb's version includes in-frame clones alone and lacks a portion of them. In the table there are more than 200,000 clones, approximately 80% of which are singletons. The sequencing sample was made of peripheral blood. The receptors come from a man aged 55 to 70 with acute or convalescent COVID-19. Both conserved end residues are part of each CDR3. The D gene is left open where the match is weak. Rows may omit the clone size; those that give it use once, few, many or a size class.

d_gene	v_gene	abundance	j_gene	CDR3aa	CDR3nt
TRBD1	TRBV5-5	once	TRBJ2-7	CASRQPGQYEQYF	TGTGCCAGCAGACAACCGGGACAGTACGAGCAGTACTTC
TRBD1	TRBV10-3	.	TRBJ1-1	CAISESGQSTEAFF	TGTGCCATCAGCGAGTCGGGACAGTCCACTGAAGCTTTCTTT
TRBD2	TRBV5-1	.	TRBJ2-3	CASSLVSGRAIDTQYF	TGCGCCAGCAGCTTGGTTAGCGGGAGGGCCATAGATACGCAGTATTTT
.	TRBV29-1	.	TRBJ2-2	CSVGKGLTGELFF	TGCAGCGTTGGGAAGGGGTTAACCGGGGAGCTGTTTTTT
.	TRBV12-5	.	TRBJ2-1	CASGSGPPLNNEQFF	TGTGCTAGTGGCTCAGGCCCCCCTTTAAACAATGAGCAGTTCTTC
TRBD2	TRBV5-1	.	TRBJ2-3	CASSLVAGVRTDTQYF	TGCGCCAGCAGCTTGGTAGCGGGGGTACGCACAGATACGCAGTATTTT
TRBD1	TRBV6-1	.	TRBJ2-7	CASSAASGQGGNEQYF	TGTGCCAGCAGTGCAGCCTCGGGACAGGGGGGAAACGAGCAGTACTTC
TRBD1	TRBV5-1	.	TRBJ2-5	CASSPWTGEETQYF	TGCGCCAGCAGCCCGTGGACAGGGGAAGAGACCCAGTACTTC
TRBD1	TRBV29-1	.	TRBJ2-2	CSGGQGDTGELFF	TGCAGCGGAGGACAGGGGGACACCGGGGAGCTGTTTTTT
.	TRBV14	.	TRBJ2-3	CASSPSADTQYF	TGTGCCAGCAGCCCCTCGGCAGATACGCAGTATTTT
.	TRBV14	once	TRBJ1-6	CASSQDRGGTTTLSYNSPLHF	TGTGCCAGCAGCCAAGATCGGGGAGGGACAACGACTCTCTCCTATAATTCACCCCTCCACTTT
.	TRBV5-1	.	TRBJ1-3	CASSQIGGAGNTIYF	TGCGCCAGCAGCCAGATTGGGGGGGCTGGAAACACCATATATTTT
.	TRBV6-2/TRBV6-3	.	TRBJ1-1	CASSLLMNTEAFF	TGTGCCAGCAGTCTATTAATGAACACTGAAGCTTTCTTT
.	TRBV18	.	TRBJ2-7	CASSPLSSYEQYF	TGTGCCAGCTCCCCACTGAGCTCCTACGAGCAGTACTTC
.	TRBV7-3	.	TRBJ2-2	CASSWLTNTGELFF	TGTGCCAGCAGCTGGCTGACGAACACCGGGGAGCTGTTTTTT
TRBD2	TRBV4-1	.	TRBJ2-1	CASSQVHAGTNLYNEQFF	TGCGCCAGCAGCCAAGTACACGCCGGGACTAACCTATACAATGAGCAGTTCTTC
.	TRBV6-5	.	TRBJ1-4	CASIGWGLNEKLFF	TGTGCCAGCATAGGGTGGGGGCTGAATGAAAAACTGTTTTTT